This T cell receptor beta chain is drawn from a study of T cells in Graves' hyperthyroidism and ophthalmopathy. Germline V gene lookup returns CDR1 SGHDN and CDR2 FVKESK. Trimming removed 5 bases at V and 5 bases at J, with 11 bases between. The CDR3 is 13 residues long. Patients aged 18 to 65 had newly diagnosed hyperthyroidism of under 2 months' duration. On the basis of clinical symptoms, serum thyroxine and TRAb, thyroid ultrasound and orbital computed tomography, diagnoses were made. From RNA transcripts, TCR beta CDR3 regions were amplified. HTBI primers were the set used in a first-round RT-PCR of the TCR CDR3. One entry per CDR3 protein results from TCRdb running MiXCR on the multiplex PCR reads. The table lists about 350,000 distinct CDR3 sequences, approximately 15% of them singletons.

The chain carries TRBV14 and TRBJ2-3; TRBD2 might be the D (6 bases). The specimen was blood. The clonotype comes from a woman under 40 with Graves' hyperthyroidism. CDR3 amino acids: CASSSTRLDTQYF. The CDR3 bases are TGTGCCAGCAGCTCGACTAGGTTAGATACGCAGTATTTT.